Each of the 17 T cell receptor beta chains below was sequenced from the same sample in a study of human T cells and chemical hapten exposure. The time point here: pre-sensitization, week 0. Described treatment: therapeutic diphenylcyclopropenone sensitization with weekly scalp DPC. TCRdb recomputed calls from the RACE reads with MiXCR, one row per CDR3 protein. This sample yields some 360,000 distinct CDR3 sequences, of which 5.1% are seen a single time; just over 2.5% belongs to the top ten. The sequencing here drew on whole blood, taken in connection with sensitization to the hapten diphenylcyclopropenone (DPC). These receptors were taken from a woman aged 45-59 years with alopecia areata. Some clones in this sample may be carry-over from other donors' samples.

This clonotype was found once. The V call is TRBV7-6, the J call TRBJ1-5; the D is unclear. The ends were cut back, 5 bases at V and 0 bases at J, with 20 bases in the middle. Germline CDR1 is SGHVS and CDR2 is FNYEAQ. This CDR3 has 18 amino acids. For the CDR3, the DNA is TGTGCCAGCAGCGCGAGCTTACATTCTCCGGATAGCAATCAGCCCCAGCATTTT. It encodes CASSASLHSPDSNQPQHF.

The chain couples TRBV6-2 or TRBV6-3 to TRBJ2-1; 7 nucleotides match TRBD2. This CDR3 comprises 16 residues. Germline V gene sequence: CDR1 MNHEY, CDR2 SVGEGT. The V gene end was trimmed by 2 bases and the J gene end by 2 bases; junction bases not matched to a gene: 6. The CDR3 sequence: CASSYPTGLPYNEQFF. CDR3 nucleotide sequence: TGTGCCAGCAGTTACCCGACGGGACTACCCTACAATGAGCAGTTCTTC.

This clonotype was picked up a small number of times. V usage is TRBV5-5 and J usage is TRBJ2-3, with unresolved D. Trimming shortened V by 4 bases and J by 0 bases, and 9 bases separated the two germline ends. The germline V gene has CDR1 SGHKS and CDR2 YYEKEE (reference sequence). This CDR3 is built from 14 residues. The DNA for the CDR3 is TGTGCCAGCAGCCTCCCCGATAGCACAGATACGCAGTATTTT. Translation gives CASSLPDSTDTQYF.

This clonotype was found many times. The genes are TRBV20-1 and TRBJ1-1; TRBD1 agrees at 8 bases. CDR3 length: 13 amino acids. The trim removed 6 bases at V and 6 bases at J, leaving 9 bases unmatched. CDR1 is DFQATT, CDR2 SNEGSKA, per germline (reference sequence). The CDR3 region has the DNA TGCAGTGCGGAAGGACAGGGAGGCGCTGAAGCTTTCTTT. This sequence encodes CSAEGQGGAEAFF.

This clonotype was detected many times. The V gene is TRBV7-9, the J gene TRBJ1-6; maybe TRBD1 (5 bases). This CDR3 is built from 13 residues. Germline V gene data show CDR1 as SEHNR and CDR2 as FQNEAQ (reference sequence). V was pared by 5 bases and J by 7 bases, with 9 bases between. The CDR3 DNA follows: TGTGCCAGCAGCCAACAGGAAAATTCACCCCTCCACTTT. It encodes CASSQQENSPLHF.

In its sample, this clonotype was seen a few times. The V call is TRBV6-5, the J call TRBJ2-5; 9 bases are a match to TRBD2. In germline, CDR1 is MNHEY, CDR2 SVGAGI. The junction had 16 bases not matched to a gene; V was cut back by 6 bases and J by 5 bases. This CDR3 has 17 amino acids. The CDR3 coding sequence is TGTGCCAGCAGGAGAGGTGGCGGGAGGGCCCTGGGGGAGACCCAGTACTTC. Protein product: CASRRGGGRALGETQYF.

The chain joins TRBV9 to TRBJ1-4, with D perhaps matching TRBD1 (6 bases). V was pared by 5 bases and J by 5 bases, with 13 bases between. The CDR3 is 14 residues long. Germline CDR1 SGDLS, CDR2 YYNGEE. The CDR3: CASSAGVGNEKLFF. The CDR3 nucleotides read TGTGCCAGCAGTGCAGGGGTAGGGAATGAAAAACTGTTTTTT.

This clonotype has ten or more counts. The CDR3 region has the DNA TGTGCCAGCAGTTCGGGACAGGGTCGAGAAAAACTGTTTTTT. This encodes CASSSGQGREKLFF. The chain employs TRBV7-9 and TRBJ1-4, with 9 bases aligning to TRBD1. CDR1 SEHNR and CDR2 FQNEAQ come from the germline V gene (reference sequence). The CDR3 sequence is 14 residues long. V lost 6 bases to trimming and J lost 8 bases; unmatched junction nucleotides: 7.

The genes are TRBV18 and TRBJ2-6; 8 bases fit TRBD1. The CDR3 consists of 17 residues. Trimming removed 8 bases from V and 1 base from J; junction bases left unmatched: 10. Per the germline V gene, CDR1 is KGHSH and CDR2 is LQKENI. In nucleotides, the CDR3 is TGTGCCAGCCGGAACGACAGGGGCGTATCTGGGGCCAACGTCCTGACTTTC. Encoded protein: CASRNDRGVSGANVLTF.

The chain has TRBV3-1 and TRBJ2-1; 9 bases agree with TRBD2. Germline V gene lookup returns CDR1 LGHDT and CDR2 YNNKEL (reference sequence). With 0 bases clipped from V and 0 bases from J, the junction kept 9 bases outside the gene matches. CDR3 size: 19 residues. CDR3 in amino acids: CASSQEKREATSSYNEQFF. As DNA, the CDR3 is TGTGCCAGCAGCCAAGAGAAGCGGGAGGCAACGAGCTCCTACAATGAGCAGTTCTTC.

This clonotype was recorded at least ten times. This sequence joins TRBV5-8 and TRBJ2-3; 7 positions match TRBD1. Unmatched junction bases numbered 8, after V lost 4 bases and J lost 3 bases. Germline V gene lookup returns CDR1 SGHTS and CDR2 YDEGEE. The CDR3 has 15 amino acids. CDR3 sequence: CASSVGTARTDTQYF. The CDR3 nucleotides read TGTGCCAGCAGCGTCGGGACAGCGAGAACAGATACGCAGTATTTT. The full variable domain, its missing parts supplied by reference TRBV5-8 and TRBJ2-3, is EAGVTQSPTHLIKTRGQQATLRCSPISGHTSVYWYQQALGLGLQFLLWYDEGEERNRGNFPPRFSGRQFPNYSSELNVNALELEDSALYLCASSVGTARTDTQYFGPGTRLTVL.

This clonotype was observed many times. The V call is TRBV29-1, the J call TRBJ1-1; D call uncertain. The germline V and J ends were trimmed by 3 bases and 0 bases, with 5 bases remaining between them. CDR3 length: 12 residues. Looked up from germline, CDR1 is SQVTM and CDR2 is ANQGSEA. CDR3 protein: CSVEGMNTEAFF. The CDR3 DNA is TGCAGCGTTGAGGGCATGAACACTGAAGCTTTCTTT.

Only a few counts were recorded for this clonotype. The rearrangement joins TRBV12-3 or TRBV12-4 to TRBJ1-1; D ambiguous. Deletions cut 3 bases from V and 8 bases from J, with 10 bases between. This CDR3 has 12 amino acids. The DNA of the CDR3 is TGTGCCAGCAGTTTGAGTCCGGGGGAAGCTTTCTTT. As protein: CASSLSPGEAFF.

This clonotype was observed a few times. This chain joins TRBV28 and TRBJ2-7, with D possibly matching TRBD2 (6 bases). Looked up from germline, CDR1 is MDHEN and CDR2 is SYDVKM. V was pared by 3 bases and J by 9 bases, with 9 bases between. The CDR3 is 11 residues long. CDR3 region: CASSFSGWQYF. For the CDR3, the DNA is TGTGCCAGCAGTTTCAGCGGGTGGCAGTACTTC.

This clonotype was seen repeatedly, ten times or more. The chain joins TRBV24-1 to TRBJ2-2, with D tentatively TRBD2 (5 bases). Germline V lookup: CDR1 KGHDR, CDR2 SFDVKD. V dropped 3 bases and J dropped 6 bases, with 13 bases sitting between them. CDR3 size: 15 residues. CDR3: CATSDERTGAGELFF. In DNA, the CDR3 is TGTGCCACCAGTGATGAACGGACTGGGGCCGGGGAGCTGTTTTTT.

This rearrangement joins TRBV19 to TRBJ1-5; D remains ambiguous. This CDR3 is 15 amino acids long. CDR1 LNHDA and CDR2 SQIVND come from the germline V gene (reference sequence). Trimming left V 7 bases short and J 1 base short, with 14 bases between. Written as DNA, the CDR3 is TGTGCCAGTACCGAACCCGGGAGGAGCAATCAGCCCCAGCATTTT. Translated: CASTEPGRSNQPQHF.

This clonotype was detected only a few times. The chain is built from TRBV20-1 and TRBJ2-3, with 10 bases that match TRBD2. There are 13 residues in the CDR3. Germline values: CDR1 DFQATT, CDR2 SNEGSKA (reference sequence). The ends lost 5 bases at V and 4 bases at J; junction bases unmatched: 3. The CDR3 is CSAVLAGPDTQYF. The CDR3 coding sequence is TGCAGTGCTGTACTAGCGGGACCAGATACGCAGTATTTT.